This is a list of T cell receptor beta chains from one sample in a study of T cell responses to AZD1222 COVID-19 vaccine. TCRdb's copy holds only in-frame clones and misses some; the assay was immunoSEQ multiplex PCR. The data show around 150,000 clones, roughly 90% seen once. The sequencing used peripheral blood, collected on day 0 of AZD1222 vaccination. These receptors were taken from an adult in good health. Both conserved end residues are trimmed from each CDR3.

J gene,V gene,CDR3 protein
TRBJ1-2,TRBV6-6,ASSKEMDRGHT
TRBJ2-7,TRBV4-2,ASSSGLAGGPYYEQY
TRBJ1-1,TRBV7-2,ASTWTGSTEAF
TRBJ1-5,TRBV9,ASSNGHDSNQPQH
TRBJ1-1,TRBV7-2,ASRLTGTQMNTEAF
TRBJ1-1,TRBV12-3/TRBV12-4,ASSRTGAEAF
TRBJ1-4,TRBV14,ASSPSTGKYEKLF
TRBJ2-3,TRBV4-3,ASSQEGQGVGTDTQY
TRBJ1-1,TRBV7-3,ASSSGSSGNTEAF
TRBJ2-7,TRBV9,ASSVGDDYEQY
TRBJ1-1,TRBV6-2/TRBV6-3,ASSYADGTIEAF
TRBJ2-5,TRBV7-3,ASSLGGFQETQY
TRBJ2-1,TRBV19,ASSIVEGLEYNEQF
TRBJ2-3,TRBV28,ASRAEGIGTDTQY
TRBJ2-7,TRBV4-1,ASSRGTSGSPYEQY
TRBJ1-3,TRBV7-6,ASSPGPLNSGNTIY
TRBJ1-1,TRBV18,ASSPKPNTEAF
TRBJ2-3,TRBV2,ASSRDGSTDTQY
TRBJ1-3,TRBV7-8,ASSFRGLSGNTIY
TRBJ2-3,TRBV12-3/TRBV12-4,ASSRGPLDTQY
TRBJ2-1,TRBV18,ASSPRGLAGVGEQF
TRBJ1-5,TRBV18,ASSPQSGSNQPQH
TRBJ1-2,TRBV5-6,ASSRTGSNYGYT